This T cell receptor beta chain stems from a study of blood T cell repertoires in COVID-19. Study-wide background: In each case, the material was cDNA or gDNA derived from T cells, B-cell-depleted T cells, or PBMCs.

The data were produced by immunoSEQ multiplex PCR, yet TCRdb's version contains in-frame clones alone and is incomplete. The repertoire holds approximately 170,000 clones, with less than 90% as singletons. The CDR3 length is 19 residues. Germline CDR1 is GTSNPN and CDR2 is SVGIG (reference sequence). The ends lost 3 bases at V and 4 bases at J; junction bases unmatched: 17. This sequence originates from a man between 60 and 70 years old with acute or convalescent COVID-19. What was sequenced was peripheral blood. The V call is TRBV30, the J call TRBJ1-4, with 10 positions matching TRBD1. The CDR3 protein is CAWRPGTGEYGGFNEKLFF. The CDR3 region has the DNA TGTGCCTGGAGGCCAGGGACAGGGGAGTACGGGGGATTTAATGAAAAACTGTTTTTT.